The rows below give T cell receptor beta chains drawn from one sample of a study of metastatic and nonmetastatic thyroid tumors. Via MiXCR, TCRdb re-called the PCR reads. Of roughly 18,000 clones in the sample, roughly 29% were seen once. Sample: tumor tissue. The source of these receptors is a male donor with papillary thyroid cancer or a benign thyroid nodule (not recorded which). Some clones in this sample may be carry-over from other donors' samples. CDR3s include the opening cysteine and the closing phenylalanine or tryptophan. D genes are given only for firm matches. Some rows mark clone size as missing; the rest say once, few, many or name a class of expanded clone.

j_gene | v_gene | d_gene | abundance | CDR3nt | CDR3aa
TRBJ1-2 | TRBV6-1 | . | . | TGTGCCAGCAGTGAAGCGACAGGTCCTAACTATGGCTACACCTTC | CASSEATGPNYGYTF
TRBJ1-1 | TRBV7-2 | . | few | TGTGCCAGCAGCTTAGAGGCATCTTACACCCGCGAAGCTTTCTTT | CASSLEASYTREAFF
TRBJ1-1 | TRBV6-5 | . | . | TGTGCCAGCAGTTACCGTCTGAACACTGAATCGTTCTTT | CASSYRLNTESFF
TRBJ1-4 | TRBV6-1 | TRBD1 | many | TGTGCCAGCAGTGATGGGACAGGGTATGAAAAACTGTTTTTT | CASSDGTGYEKLFF
TRBJ2-7 | TRBV19 | TRBD2 | medium-sized | TGTGCCAGTAGCACGGGACTAGCGGGTTTCTACGAGCAGTACTTC | CASSTGLAGFYEQYF
TRBJ2-1 | TRBV19 | . | many | TGTGCCAGTGGTCCAGGGTGGAATGAGCAGTTCTTC | CASGPGWNEQFF
TRBJ1-2 | TRBV11-2 | . | . | TGTGCCAGCAGCTTAACTCGACAGACGAGTAACTATGGCTACACCTTC | CASSLTRQTSNYGYTF
TRBJ2-7 | TRBV11-1 | . | . | TGTGCCAGCAGCTTAGAGGGGTTATCCTACGAGCAGTACTTC | CASSLEGLSYEQYF
TRBJ2-5 | TRBV7-9 | . | few | TGTGCCAGCAGCATCAGTCCCAGACACCCGTACCAAGAGACCCAGTACTTC | CASSISPRHPYQETQYF
TRBJ1-1 | TRBV18 | . | . | TGTGCCAGCTCACCGAACACAGGGAACACTGAAGCTTTCTTT | CASSPNTGNTEAFF
TRBJ2-7 | TRBV27 | . | medium-sized | TGTGCCAGCAGTTCAATCCAGGGCAGCGAGCAGTACTTC | CASSSIQGSEQYF
TRBJ1-6 | TRBV12-3/TRBV12-4 | . | . | TGTGCCAGCAGTACAGGCCCCCTCAAGGGCAATTCACCCCTCCACTTT | CASSTGPLKGNSPLHF
TRBJ1-4 | TRBV7-9 | TRBD1 | many | TGTGCCAGCAGCTTTCCACAGGGGGCGCGGGAAAAACTGTTTTTT | CASSFPQGAREKLFF
TRBJ2-7 | TRBV11-2 | TRBD1 | . | TGTGCCAGCACACTGGGACAGGGAGGCTACGAGCAGTACTTC | CASTLGQGGYEQYF